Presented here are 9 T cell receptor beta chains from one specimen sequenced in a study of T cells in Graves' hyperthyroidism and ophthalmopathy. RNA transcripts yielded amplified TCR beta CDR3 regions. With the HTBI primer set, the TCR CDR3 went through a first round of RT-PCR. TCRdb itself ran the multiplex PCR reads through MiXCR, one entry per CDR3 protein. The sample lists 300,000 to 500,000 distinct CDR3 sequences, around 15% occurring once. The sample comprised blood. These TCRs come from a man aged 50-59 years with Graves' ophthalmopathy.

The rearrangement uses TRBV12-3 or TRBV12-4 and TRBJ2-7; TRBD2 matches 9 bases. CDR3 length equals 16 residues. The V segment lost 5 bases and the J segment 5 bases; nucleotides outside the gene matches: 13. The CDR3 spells CASSMRGTSIGHEQYF. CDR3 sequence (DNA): TGTGCCAGCAGTATGAGGGGGACTAGCATCGGCCACGAGCAGTACTTC.

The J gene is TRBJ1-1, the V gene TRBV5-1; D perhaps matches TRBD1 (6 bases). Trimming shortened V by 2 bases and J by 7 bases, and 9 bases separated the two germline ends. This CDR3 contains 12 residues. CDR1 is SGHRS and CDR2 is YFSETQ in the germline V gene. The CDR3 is CASSLQGLEAFF. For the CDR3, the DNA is TGCGCCAGCAGCTTACAGGGCCTTGAAGCTTTCTTT.

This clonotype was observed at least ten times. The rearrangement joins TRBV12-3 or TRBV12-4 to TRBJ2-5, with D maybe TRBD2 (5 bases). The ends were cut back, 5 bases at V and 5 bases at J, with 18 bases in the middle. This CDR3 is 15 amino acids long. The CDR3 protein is CASSASRPEEETQYF. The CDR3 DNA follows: TGTGCCAGCAGTGCTAGCAGACCCGAGGAGGAGACCCAGTACTTC.

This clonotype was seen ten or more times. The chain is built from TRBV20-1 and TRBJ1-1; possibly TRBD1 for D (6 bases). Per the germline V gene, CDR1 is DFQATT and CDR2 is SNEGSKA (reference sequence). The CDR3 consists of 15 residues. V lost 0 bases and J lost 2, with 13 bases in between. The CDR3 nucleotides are TGCAGTGCTAGAGATGGGGGGCGGACTAACACTGAAGCTTTCTTT. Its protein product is CSARDGGRTNTEAFF.

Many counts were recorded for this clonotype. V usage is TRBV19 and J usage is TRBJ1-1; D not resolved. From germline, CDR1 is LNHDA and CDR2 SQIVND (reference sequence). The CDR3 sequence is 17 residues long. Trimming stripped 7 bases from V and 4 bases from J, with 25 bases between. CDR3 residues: CASKTGRRERTATEAFF. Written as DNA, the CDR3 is TGTGCCAGTAAAACTGGGAGGCGGGAGAGGACGGCCACTGAAGCTTTCTTT. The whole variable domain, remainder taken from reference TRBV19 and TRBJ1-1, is DGGITQSPKYLFRKEGQNVTLSCEQNLNHDAMYWYRQDPGQGLRLIYYSQIVNDFQKGDIAEGYSVSREKKESFPLTVTSAQKNPTAFYLCASKTGRRERTATEAFFGQGTRLTVV.

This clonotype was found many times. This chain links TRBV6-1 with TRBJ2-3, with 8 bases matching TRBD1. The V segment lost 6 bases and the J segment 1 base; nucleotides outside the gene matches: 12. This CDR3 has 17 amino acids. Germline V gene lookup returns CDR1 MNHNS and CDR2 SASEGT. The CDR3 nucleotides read TGTGCCAGCAGCCGTGGACAGGGCTTAGTGGGCACAGATACGCAGTATTTT. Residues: CASSRGQGLVGTDTQYF.

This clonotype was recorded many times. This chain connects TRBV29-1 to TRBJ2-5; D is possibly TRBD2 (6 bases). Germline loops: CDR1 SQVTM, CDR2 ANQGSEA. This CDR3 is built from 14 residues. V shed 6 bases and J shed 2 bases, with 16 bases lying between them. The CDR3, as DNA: TGCAGCGTCTCCCCTGCGACTAGTCAAGAGACCCAGTACTTC. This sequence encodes CSVSPATSQETQYF.

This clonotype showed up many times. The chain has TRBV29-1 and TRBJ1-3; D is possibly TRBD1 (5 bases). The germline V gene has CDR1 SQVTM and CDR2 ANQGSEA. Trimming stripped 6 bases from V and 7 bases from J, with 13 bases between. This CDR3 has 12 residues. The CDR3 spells CSVSRDGNTIYF. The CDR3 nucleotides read TGCAGCGTCTCCAGGGATGGCAACACCATATATTTT.

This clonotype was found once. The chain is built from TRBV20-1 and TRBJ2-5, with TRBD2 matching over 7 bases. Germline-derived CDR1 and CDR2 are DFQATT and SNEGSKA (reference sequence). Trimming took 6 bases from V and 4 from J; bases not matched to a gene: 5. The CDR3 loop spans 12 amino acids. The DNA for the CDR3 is TGCAGTGCCCTAGCGGCTAGAGAGACCCAGTACTTC. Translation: CSALAARETQYF.